The 21 T cell receptor beta chains given below trace back to one sample, sequenced in a study of monozygotic twins with inflammatory bowel disease (dated 2019 in TCRdb). The library was obtained by 5' RACE. The sample was run on an Illumina HiSeq 2500. The reads, reprocessed by TCRdb, yield one row per CDR3 protein sequence and no DNA. The table for this sample lists 420,000 or so distinct CDR3 sequences. Clones ranked in the top ten supply around 2.3% of the sample. Sequenced: blood. These receptors all come from a human donor with ulcerative colitis or Crohn's disease, or a healthy co-twin of an affected twin (not recorded which).

The rearrangement links TRBV12-3 or TRBV12-4 to TRBJ2-7; TCRdb proposes TRBD1, but this gene call is untestable without DNA. The CDR3 length is 16 residues. CDR3 sequence reads: CASSATGAGASYEQYF.

The V gene is TRBV11-2, the J gene TRBJ1-6; TCRdb calls TRBD1, which cannot be checked without DNA. Germline V gene lookup returns CDR1 SGHAT and CDR2 FQNNGV. CDR3 size: 15 residues. This chain's CDR3 is CASSLDPGHNSPLHF.

J is TRBJ2-7 and V is TRBV28; the TCRdb D gene call, TRBD1, has no DNA to confirm it. Germline V CDR1 and CDR2: MDHEN, SYDVKM. The CDR3 contains 17 residues. Here the CDR3 reads CASSSLIGQGLNYEQYF.

The rearrangement joins TRBV19 to TRBJ2-2; TCRdb outputs TRBD1, but without DNA this stays unchecked. The germline V gene has CDR1 LNHDA and CDR2 SQIVND (reference sequence). This CDR3 is 17 amino acids long. CDR3 residues: CASSRTGQLQNTGELFF.

The V gene is TRBV20-1, the J gene TRBJ2-1; TCRdb selects TRBD2, and the lack of DNA leaves this call unchecked. The CDR3 has 14 amino acids. Germline V gene lookup returns CDR1 DFQATT and CDR2 SNEGSKA (reference sequence). The CDR3 region is CSSLGSGSYNEQFF.

The chain links TRBV7-2 to TRBJ1-6; TCRdb names TRBD1, which stays unverified in the absence of DNA. The CDR3 totals 15 residues. CDR1 and CDR2 from the germline V gene are SGHTA and FQGNSA. The CDR3 reads CASSPGGRGNSPLHF.

This chain uses TRBV5-1 with TRBJ2-1; TCRdb returns TRBD1, unconfirmable since there is no DNA. Germline V gene sequence: CDR1 SGHRS, CDR2 YFSETQ. The CDR3 length is 20 residues. The CDR3 is CASSLHSGQFPTGSYNEQFF.

The chain uses TRBV20-1 and TRBJ2-4; there is no DNA to check the TCRdb D call of TRBD1. The CDR3 is made up of 18 amino acids. Germline V gives CDR1 DFQATT, CDR2 SNEGSKA (reference sequence). The CDR3 sequence: CSARQPGKAGEAKNIQYF.

This chain's CDR3 is CASSPADNSNQPQHF. The chain uses TRBV18 and TRBJ1-5; the TCRdb call, TRBD1, lacks DNA for checking. Germline CDR1 is KGHSH and CDR2 is LQKENI. There are 15 residues in the CDR3.

This sequence joins TRBV5-1 and TRBJ1-1; TCRdb names TRBD1, which stays unverified in the absence of DNA. The CDR3 runs to 17 residues. Germline values: CDR1 SGHRS, CDR2 YFSETQ. CDR3 loop: CASSKGTGSFMNTEAFF. The complete variable domain, with remaining parts taken from reference TRBV5-1 and TRBJ1-1, reads KAGVTQTPRYLIKTRGQQVTLSCSPISGHRSVSWYQQTPGQGLQFLFEYFSETQRNKGNFPGRFSGRQFSNSRSEMNVSTLELGDSALYLCASSKGTGSFMNTEAFFGQGTRLTVV.

The chain links TRBV3-1 to TRBJ1-1; TCRdb gives TRBD1 as the D gene, but with no DNA this cannot be confirmed. CDR1 and CDR2 (germline): LGHDT, YNNKEL (reference sequence). The CDR3 covers 14 residues. CDR3 loop: CASSAQGVSGEAFF.

The V call is TRBV7-2, the J call TRBJ2-1; TCRdb calls TRBD1, which cannot be checked without DNA. This CDR3 region has 16 residues. In germline, CDR1 is SGHTA, CDR2 FQGNSA. The CDR3 here is CASSLEGYGTYNEQFF.

The V and J genes are TRBV6-6 and TRBJ1-2. From germline, CDR1 is MNHNY and CDR2 SVGAGI (reference sequence). There are 13 residues in the CDR3. The CDR3 protein is CASSYLPNYGYTF.

The chain carries TRBV3-1 and TRBJ2-2; no DNA is available, so the TRBD1 call from TCRdb remains unchecked. Per the germline V gene, CDR1 is LGHDT and CDR2 is YNNKEL (reference sequence). The CDR3 loop spans 15 amino acids. CDR3 sequence reads: CASSLRGRRVGELFF. Complete variable domain (other parts from reference TRBV3-1 and TRBJ2-2): DTAVSQTPKYLVTQMGNDKSIKCEQNLGHDTMYWYKQDSKKFLKIMFSYNNKELIINETVPNRFSPKSPDKAHLNLHINSLELGDSAVYFCASSLRGRRVGELFFGEGSRLTVL.

The V gene is TRBV20-1, the J gene TRBJ1-5. Germline V gene sequence: CDR1 DFQATT, CDR2 SNEGSKA (reference sequence). The CDR3 is 17 residues long. CDR3 sequence reads: CSARDADWQSINQPQHF.

The V and J genes are TRBV4-3 and TRBJ2-7. Germline-derived CDR1 and CDR2 are LGHNA and YSLEER. The CDR3 has 13 amino acids. The CDR3 loop reads CASSLRRAYEQYF.

This chain joins TRBV9 and TRBJ2-1; checking the TCRdb D call of TRBD1 is not possible without DNA. The germline V gene has CDR1 SGDLS and CDR2 YYNGEE. The CDR3 runs to 14 residues. The chain's CDR3 is CASSLGQGPHEQFF.

The chain combines TRBV30 with TRBJ1-2; TCRdb calls TRBD1, which cannot be checked without DNA. Germline CDR1 GTSNPN, CDR2 SVGIG (reference sequence). The CDR3 has 14 residues. The CDR3 loop reads CAWSAPGHFYGYTF.

The chain couples TRBV13 to TRBJ2-3; the TCRdb D gene call, TRBD1, has no DNA to confirm it. CDR1 is PRHDT, CDR2 FYEKMQ, per germline (reference sequence). The CDR3 spans 16 residues. The CDR3 is CASSFSETGSTDTQYF.

The genes are TRBV7-2 and TRBJ1-5; TCRdb's D gene call, TRBD1, goes unchecked for lack of DNA. Germline loops: CDR1 SGHTA, CDR2 FQGNSA. The CDR3 loop spans 14 amino acids. The CDR3 protein is CASSRDRANQPQHF.

The chain is built from TRBV29-1 and TRBJ2-3; the TRBD2 assignment by TCRdb is unverifiable without DNA. This CDR3 spans 16 amino acids. CDR1 SQVTM and CDR2 ANQGSEA come from the germline V gene. CDR3 in amino acids: CSVEDPGLAGTDTQYF.